Presented here are 20 T cell receptor beta chains from one specimen sequenced in a study of early T cells in non-severe SARS-CoV-2 infection. TCRdb independently ran MiXCR on the 5' RACE reads; one entry per CDR3 protein. Among some 50,000 distinct CDR3 sequences listed, almost 5.5% were seen once. Sequences were derived from whole blood, sampled at baseline. The source is an adult who was a healthcare worker with PCR-confirmed SARS-CoV-2 infection or an uninfected control (not recorded which).

This clonotype was seen ten or more times. This chain connects TRBV2 to TRBJ2-2; 10 bases map to TRBD2. Germline V gene data show CDR1 as SNHLY and CDR2 as FYNNEI. With V trimmed by 9 bases and J by 2 bases, 3 bases remained unmatched. The CDR3 covers 14 residues. The CDR3 bases are TGTGCCAGAAGGACTAGCGGAAACACCGGGGAGCTGTTTTTT. Translating gives CARRTSGNTGELFF.

This chain connects TRBV5-1 to TRBJ1-1; the D is unclear. Germline V gene data show CDR1 as SGHRS and CDR2 as YFSETQ. The CDR3 extends over 14 amino acids. V was trimmed by 2 bases and J by 5 bases, leaving 13 bases between them. CDR3 protein: CASSLRLMETEAFF. For the CDR3, the DNA is TGCGCCAGCAGCTTAAGACTTATGGAGACTGAAGCTTTCTTT.

In this sample, this clonotype turned up many times. CDR3 amino acids: CASSVAGGGVPGNEQFF. CDR3 nucleotide sequence: TGTGCCAGCAGCGTCGCCGGGGGAGGCGTGCCAGGCAATGAGCAGTTCTTC. This chain uses TRBV7-3 with TRBJ2-1; D perhaps matches TRBD2 (6 bases). The germline CDR1 and CDR2 sequences are SGHTA and FQGTGA. The CDR3 sequence is 17 residues long. Between the trimmed V and J ends, which lost 5 bases and 6 bases, there was a span of 23 bases.

This clonotype was recorded at least ten times. The CDR3 DNA follows: TGTGCCAGCAGTCTTGGCTCAGGAGAAATCTACAATGAGCAGTTCTTC. Translated, it gives CASSLGSGEIYNEQFF. The chain recombines TRBV25-1 with TRBJ2-1; D is unclear. The CDR3 has 16 residues. In germline, CDR1 is MGHDK, CDR2 SYGVNS. V was shortened by 5 bases and J by 3 bases, with 17 bases between the two germline ends.

This clonotype was observed at least ten times. The chain links TRBV6-1 to TRBJ2-7; 10 bases match TRBD1. CDR1 is MNHNS and CDR2 is SASEGT in the germline V gene. Unmatched junction bases numbered 10, after V lost 7 bases and J lost 7 bases. The CDR3 is made up of 14 amino acids. The CDR3 DNA sequence: TGTGCCAGCACGAGGACAGGGGGTTTAAGTGAGCAGTACTTC. As protein: CASTRTGGLSEQYF.

This clonotype was found many times. This rearrangement joins TRBV21-1 to TRBJ2-7; TRBD1 was called by the table and not checked on the DNA. TRBV21-1 is recorded as a pseudogene. CDR3 size: 15 residues. The CDR3, as DNA: TGTGCCAGCAGCAAGGGCGCAGGGGTCCCCTACGAGCAGTACTTC. It yields the protein CASSKGAGVPYEQYF.

Concerning this clonotype itself: This may be a read error: a much more frequent sequence differs by one nucleotide. The chain uses TRBV28 and TRBJ1-2; D gene unclear. Germline V gives CDR1 MDHEN, CDR2 SYDVKM. This CDR3 has 14 residues. The CDR3 sequence is CAGSLSPNRYGYTF. CDR3 coding DNA: TGTGCCGGCAGTTTAAGCCCTAACCGCTATGGCTACACCTTC.

The sample holds many counts of this clonotype. The chain carries TRBV5-6 and TRBJ2-3; TRBD1 might be the D (7 bases). V gave up 4 bases and J gave up 8 bases, with 23 bases separating them. The CDR3 is 16 residues long. Germline-derived CDR1 and CDR2 are SGHDT and YYEEEE. The CDR3 sequence is CASSQGQLDYRSTQYF. The DNA for the CDR3 is TGTGCCAGCAGCCAGGGACAGTTGGACTATCGGAGTACGCAGTATTTT.

This rearrangement joins TRBV10-2 to TRBJ2-5; TRBD2 is a possible D gene (5 bases). The V gene lost 4 bases and the J gene lost 4 bases, with 7 bases spanning the gap. The CDR3 is 12 amino acids. The germline gives CDR1 WSHSY, CDR2 SAAADI. The DNA of the CDR3 is TGCGCCAGCAGTGCCGGGGTAGAGACCCAGTACTTC. It specifies CASSAGVETQYF.

The sample holds many counts of this clonotype. This chain uses TRBV5-4 with TRBJ1-1, with no clear D. V lost 4 bases to trimming and J lost 1 base, with 14 bases between them. CDR1 SGHNT and CDR2 YYREEE come from the germline V gene (reference sequence). The CDR3 runs to 15 residues. The DNA for the CDR3 is TGTGCCAGCAGCCCGCCCCGTGGTTCGAACACTGAAGCTTTCTTT. Amino acid sequence: CASSPPRGSNTEAFF.

The chain uses TRBV20-1 and TRBJ2-7; possibly TRBD1 for D (5 bases). V lost 2 bases, J lost 2 bases, and 22 bases lay in between. The CDR3 contains 17 residues. The V gene's germline CDR1 is DFQATT and CDR2 SNEGSKA (reference sequence). CDR3 sequence: CSARIQTQGGRTYEQYF. The CDR3 DNA reads TGCAGTGCTAGAATACAGACTCAGGGCGGCCGCACCTACGAGCAGTACTTC.

The sample holds many counts of this clonotype. This chain joins TRBV7-2 and TRBJ1-6, with D unresolved. The CDR3 length is 14 residues. Trimming shortened V by 2 bases and J by 11 bases, and 13 bases separated the two germline ends. Germline V gene sequence: CDR1 SGHTA, CDR2 FQGNSA. The CDR3: CASSLTPTEPPLHF. Written as DNA, the CDR3 is TGTGCCAGCAGCTTAACCCCTACAGAGCCACCCCTCCACTTT. Variable domain in full (rest from reference TRBV7-2 and TRBJ1-6): GAGVSQSPSNKVTEKGKDVELRCDPISGHTALYWYRQSLGQGLEFLIYFQGNSAPDKSGLPSDRFSAERTGGSVSTLTIQRTQQEDSAVYLCASSLTPTEPPLHFGNGTRLTVT.

The chain uses TRBV20-1 and TRBJ2-7, with D possibly being TRBD2 (6 bases). This CDR3 contains 15 residues. V was pared by 3 bases and J by 3 bases, with 18 bases between. CDR1 is DFQATT and CDR2 is SNEGSKA in the germline V gene (reference sequence). The CDR3 bases are TGCAGTGCTAGGGATCTAGCGAGAGTGAGCTACGAGCAGTACTTC. The encoded protein is CSARDLARVSYEQYF.

This clonotype has a handful of counts. The J gene is TRBJ1-4, the V gene TRBV9; D gene ambiguous. Germline V gives CDR1 SGDLS, CDR2 YYNGEE. V was clipped by 3 bases and J by 8 bases, with 29 bases between them. The CDR3 consists of 19 residues. The CDR3 DNA sequence: TGTGCCAGCAGCGGACAACCATTATACGCGGGAAAAAGGTACGAAAAACTGTTTTTT. Protein: CASSGQPLYAGKRYEKLFF. Variable domain in full (rest from reference TRBV9 and TRBJ1-4): DSGVTQTPKHLITATGQRVTLRCSPRSGDLSVYWYQQSLDQGLQFLIQYYNGEERAKGNILERFSAQQFPDLHSELNLSSLELGDSALYFCASSGQPLYAGKRYEKLFFGSGTQLSVL.

This clonotype was found many times. V and J are TRBV4-1 and TRBJ2-3; 9 nucleotides line up with TRBD2. The CDR3 is made up of 17 amino acids. Germline CDR1 reads MGHRA; CDR2 reads YSYEKL. V dropped 0 bases and J dropped 3; count of bases not matched to a gene: 7. The CDR3 spells CASSQEGREGRTDTQYF. CDR3 DNA sequence: TGCGCCAGCAGCCAAGAGGGGCGGGAGGGCCGGACAGATACGCAGTATTTT.

The table lists this clonotype with many counts. V is TRBV24-1 and J is TRBJ1-5, with 9 bases that match TRBD1. Germline CDR1 KGHDR, CDR2 SFDVKD. The CDR3 contains 12 residues. With 9 bases clipped from V and 6 bases from J, the junction kept 2 bases outside the gene matches. CDR3 sequence (DNA): TGTGCCACCGGGACAGGGCGTCAGCCCCAGCATTTT. It encodes CATGTGRQPQHF.

In this sample, this clonotype turned up many times. This chain joins TRBV11-2 and TRBJ1-1; D gene uncertain. This CDR3 spans 14 amino acids. V lost 0 bases and J lost 2, with 7 bases in between. Germline V gene lookup returns CDR1 SGHAT and CDR2 FQNNGV. CDR3 in amino acids: CASSLDGSNTEAFF. CDR3 nucleotide sequence: TGTGCCAGCAGCTTAGATGGCAGTAACACTGAAGCTTTCTTT.

This clonotype was seen at least ten times. This rearrangement joins TRBV19 to TRBJ1-1; D is perhaps TRBD1 (6 bases). The V gene's germline CDR1 is LNHDA and CDR2 SQIVND (reference sequence). CDR3 size: 13 residues. Trimming took 4 bases from V and 13 from J, leaving 19 bases between them. DNA of the CDR3: TGTGCCAGTAGTACCACAGGGTTGGATTTAGTTTTCTTT. It codes for CASSTTGLDLVFF.

The sample holds many counts of this clonotype. The V gene is TRBV20-1, the J gene TRBJ1-5; possible D gene TRBD1, 6 bases. In germline, CDR1 is DFQATT, CDR2 SNEGSKA (reference sequence). V was clipped by 8 bases and J by 1 base, with 9 bases between them. The CDR3 totals 12 residues. For the CDR3, the DNA is TGCAGTCCAGGACAGAGCAATCAGCCCCAGCATTTT. It codes for CSPGQSNQPQHF.

With respect to this clonotype: A much larger clonotype is one base distant, so this may be a read error. This chain links TRBV30 with TRBJ1-1; D gene unclear. The V gene lost 1 base and the J gene lost 4 bases, with 7 bases spanning the gap. CDR1 and CDR2 (germline): GTSNPN, SVGIG (reference sequence). The CDR3 is made up of 12 amino acids. In nucleotides, the CDR3 is TGTGCCTGGAGTGCGGGAGGCACTGAAGCTTTCTTT. Its protein product is CAWSAGGTEAFF. Using reference TRBV30 and TRBJ1-1 for the parts outside the CDR3, the full variable domain is SQTIHQWPATLVQPVGSPLSLECTVEGTSNPNLYWYRQAAGRGLQLLFYSVGIGQISSEVPQNLSASRPQDRQFILSSKKLLLSDSGFYLCAWSAGGTEAFFGQGTRLTVV.